The 22 T cell receptor beta chains listed next were all sequenced from one sample in a study of beta chain features in type 1 diabetes. Expressed TCRB transcripts were sequenced because the entire RNA isolate underwent reverse transcription. The assay was immunoSEQ multiplex PCR, and TCRdb's table has in-frame clones only and misses some. This table holds approximately 280,000 clones, approximately 15% found once. The study, taken as a whole, reports: People with Type 1 diabetes carried modestly yet significantly shorter TCRB CDR3s in all four CD4+ subsets.

These TCRs are of unknown antigen specificity. The sequenced sample consisted of naive CD4+ T cells from blood. The receptors shown here come from a man younger than 35 with type 1 diabetes.

This clone was seen only a few times. The chain uses TRBV7-9 and TRBJ1-1; TRBD1 matches 12 bases. Per the germline V gene, CDR1 is SEHNR and CDR2 is FQNEAQ (reference sequence). With V trimmed by 7 bases and J by 3 bases, 9 bases remained unmatched. The CDR3 length is 16 residues. CDR3 sequence (DNA): TGTGCCAGCATATTGGGACAGGGGGCTTTGGACACTGAAGCTTTCTTT. Encoded protein: CASILGQGALDTEAFF.

This chain connects TRBV4-2 to TRBJ2-3, with D perhaps TRBD1 (5 bases). Between the trimmed V and J ends, which lost 3 bases and 2 bases, there was a span of 12 bases. The CDR3 spans 15 residues. Per the germline V gene, CDR1 is LGHNA and CDR2 is YNFKEQ. CDR3 loop: CASSQWGLPTDTQYF. The CDR3 DNA reads TGTGCCAGCAGCCAGTGGGGCCTCCCCACAGATACGCAGTATTTT.

This clone was recorded a few times. The gene calls are TRBV15 and TRBJ2-2; 7 bases map to TRBD1. Germline V gives CDR1 LNHNV, CDR2 YYDKDF (reference sequence). The junction had 12 bases not matched to a gene; V was cut back by 5 bases and J by 6 bases. The CDR3 length is 16 residues. The CDR3 DNA is TGTGCCACCAGCGGGGGTAGAACAGGGGTAGCCGGGGAGCTGTTTTTT. Protein product: CATSGGRTGVAGELFF. The full variable domain, its missing parts supplied by reference TRBV15 and TRBJ2-2, is DAMVIQNPRYQVTQFGKPVTLSCSQTLNHNVMYWYQQKSSQAPKLLFHYYDKDFNNEADTPDNFQSRRPNTSFCFLDIRSPGLGDTAMYLCATSGGRTGVAGELFFGEGSRLTVL.

This clone was detected a few times. V usage is TRBV7-8 and J usage is TRBJ2-5, with D possibly being TRBD2 (5 bases). This CDR3 spans 15 amino acids. V lost 2 bases, J lost 1 base, and 11 bases lay in between. Germline V lookup: CDR1 SGHVS, CDR2 FQNEAQ. The CDR3 loop is CASSLRGPTQETQYF. CDR3 in DNA: TGTGCCAGCAGCTTACGCGGGCCCACCCAAGAGACCCAGTACTTC.

The chain combines TRBV18 with TRBJ2-3; TRBD1 matches 7 bases. The CDR3 has 11 amino acids. Germline assignment: CDR1 KGHSH and CDR2 LQKENI. Trimming cost V 8 bases and J 6 bases; bases outside gene matches: 2. CDR3 loop: CASARGDTQYF. DNA of the CDR3: TGTGCCAGCGCCAGGGGGGATACGCAGTATTTT. The variable domain in full, with the rest retrieved from reference TRBV18 and TRBJ2-3, is NAGVMQNPRHLVRRRGQEARLRCSPMKGHSHVYWYRQLPEEGLKFMVYLQKENIIDESGMPKERFSAEFPKEGPSILRIQQVVRGDSAAYFCASARGDTQYFGPGTRLTVL.

The J gene is TRBJ1-2, the V gene TRBV11-2; 9 nucleotides match TRBD1. This CDR3 has 16 amino acids. Trimming at V came to 4 bases and at J to 4 bases, leaving 10 bases not matched to a gene. Germline CDR1 reads SGHAT; CDR2 reads FQNNGV. CDR3 nucleotides: TGTGCCAGCAGCTCATTACAGGGGGCGCAGGGCTATGGCTACACCTTC. It is translated as CASSSLQGAQGYGYTF. Full variable domain (remainder filled in from reference TRBV11-2 and TRBJ1-2): EAGVAQSPRYKIIEKRQSVAFWCNPISGHATLYWYQQILGQGPKLLIQFQNNGVVDDSQLPKDRFSAERLKGVDSTLKIQPAKLEDSAVYLCASSSLQGAQGYGYTFGSGTRLTVV.

This clone has just one count. The chain employs TRBV27 and TRBJ2-4, with TRBD2 as a possible D gene (5 bases). This CDR3 is 13 amino acids long. CDR1 and CDR2 (germline): MNHEY, SMNVEV (reference sequence). V lost 6 bases to trimming and J lost 8 bases, with 14 bases between them. CDR3 region: CASSPSGSDIQYF. In DNA form, the CDR3 reads TGTGCCAGCAGCCCTTCGGGGTCAGACATTCAGTACTTC.

The chain couples TRBV6-6 to TRBJ2-4; a weak D match, TRBD1 (5 bases). The V gene lost 3 bases and the J gene lost 2 bases, with 11 bases spanning the gap. Germline V gene sequence: CDR1 MNHNY, CDR2 SVGAGI (reference sequence). The CDR3 has 15 amino acids. The CDR3, as DNA: TGTGCCAGCAGTTATCAGGGAACCCCCAAAAACATTCAGTACTTC. It encodes CASSYQGTPKNIQYF.

This clone was counted a few times. This sequence joins TRBV9 and TRBJ2-7, with 7 bases that match TRBD1. The CDR3 is 14 amino acids. The germline gives CDR1 SGDLS, CDR2 YYNGEE. Trimming at V came to 1 base and at J to 3 bases, leaving 4 bases not matched to a gene. This CDR3 is CASSVRDSLYEQYF. As DNA, the CDR3 is TGTGCCAGCAGCGTAAGGGACAGCCTCTACGAGCAGTACTTC.

This clone was seen more than once but under ten times. This chain connects TRBV5-1 to TRBJ2-6; TRBD1 might be the D (6 bases). V lost 4 bases and J lost 1, with 6 bases in between. The germline CDR1 and CDR2 sequences are SGHRS and YFSETQ. This CDR3 spans 14 amino acids. The CDR3 nucleotides read TGCGCCAGCAGCGACAGGTCTGGGGCCAACGTCCTGACTTTC. Its translation is CASSDRSGANVLTF. Using reference TRBV5-1 and TRBJ2-6 for the parts outside the CDR3, the full variable domain is KAGVTQTPRYLIKTRGQQVTLSCSPISGHRSVSWYQQTPGQGLQFLFEYFSETQRNKGNFPGRFSGRQFSNSRSEMNVSTLELGDSALYLCASSDRSGANVLTFGAGSRLTVL.

This clone was counted between two and nine times. This rearrangement joins TRBV28 to TRBJ2-7, with TRBD1 matching over 9 bases. Germline V gives CDR1 MDHEN, CDR2 SYDVKM. The V gene end was trimmed by 4 bases and the J gene end by 6 bases; junction bases not matched to a gene: 10. The CDR3 length is 15 residues. The DNA for the CDR3 is TGTGCCAGCAGTTCCACCGGGACAGGGCCCCCCGAGCAGTACTTC. Protein: CASSSTGTGPPEQYF.

Only a few counts were recorded for this clone. The chain has TRBV19 and TRBJ2-1; possibly TRBD1 for D (6 bases). CDR3 size: 12 residues. Trimming removed 7 bases from V and 4 bases from J, with 8 bases in between. Germline-derived CDR1 and CDR2 are LNHDA and SQIVND (reference sequence). The CDR3 loop reads CASKDRYNEQFF. The CDR3 nucleotides are TGTGCCAGTAAGGACAGATACAATGAGCAGTTCTTC.

The rearrangement joins TRBV7-2 to TRBJ1-2; TRBD1 agrees at 9 bases. Germline CDR1 SGHTA, CDR2 FQGNSA. The CDR3 is 17 residues long. The ends lost 4 bases at V and 3 bases at J; junction bases unmatched: 12. The CDR3 DNA follows: TGTGCCAGCAGCTCCGGCGCCCGGGACAGGGCTTACTATGGCTACACCTTC. Translation: CASSSGARDRAYYGYTF.

This clone showed up just a few times. The V call is TRBV2, the J call TRBJ2-2; D ambiguous. Germline V lookup: CDR1 SNHLY, CDR2 FYNNEI. Trimming took off 1 base at V and 2 bases at J, with 8 bases between the two ends. This CDR3 region has 15 residues. The CDR3 reads CASSEDPQNTGELFF. The DNA of the CDR3 is TGTGCCAGCAGTGAAGATCCCCAAAACACCGGGGAGCTGTTTTTT.

The V and J genes are TRBV5-1 and TRBJ2-6, with a possible D match to TRBD2 (6 bases). The V gene's germline CDR1 is SGHRS and CDR2 YFSETQ. The V and J ends lost 1 base and 2 bases respectively, with 10 bases between them. This CDR3 is built from 16 residues. CDR3 nucleotide sequence: TGCGCCAGCAGCTTGCTCGGGGGTACTGGGGCCAACGTCCTGACTTTC. The encoded protein is CASSLLGGTGANVLTF.

This chain's CDR3 is CASSPTSGGGREQYF. In DNA, the CDR3 is TGTGCCAGCAGTCCTACTAGCGGGGGAGGTAGGGAGCAGTACTTC. This sequence joins TRBV6-6 and TRBJ2-7; TRBD2 matches at 11 bases. Germline trimming cut 5 bases from V and 7 bases from J; bases unmatched to any gene: 10. The CDR3 sequence is 15 residues long. Germline V lookup: CDR1 MNHNY, CDR2 SVGAGI (reference sequence).

Concerning this clone: The sample holds other DNA sequences that translate to the same CDR3. The chain carries TRBV5-4 and TRBJ1-1; the D gene is possibly TRBD1 (5 bases). CDR1 is SGHNT and CDR2 is YYREEE in the germline V gene (reference sequence). With 1 base removed from V and 1 base from J, the gap between germline ends came to 5 bases. The CDR3 is made up of 13 amino acids. CDR3 in DNA: TGTGCCAGCAGCTTGACAGGGAACACTGAAGCTTTCTTT. Its translation is CASSLTGNTEAFF.

This clone was observed a handful of times. The CDR3 DNA is TGTGCCAGCAGCTTGGGCACGGAGGTGGAGACCCAGTACTTC. This translates into CASSLGTEVETQYF. The J gene is TRBJ2-5, the V gene TRBV5-5; possible D gene TRBD2, 5 bases. CDR1 is SGHKS, CDR2 YYEKEE, per germline (reference sequence). The V end lost 0 bases, the J end lost 5 bases, and 11 bases lay between the germline ends. The CDR3 loop spans 14 amino acids.

The CDR3 reads CASSHLTGGTGELFF. In DNA, the CDR3 is TGTGCCAGTTCCCATCTGACAGGCGGGACCGGGGAGCTGTTTTTT. V usage is TRBV19 and J usage is TRBJ2-2; the D gene is possibly TRBD1 (6 bases). The CDR3 covers 15 residues. The germline CDR1 and CDR2 sequences are LNHDA and SQIVND (reference sequence). The V end was cut by 8 bases, the J end by 5 bases, with 18 bases between.

The CDR3 region has the DNA TGTGCCAGCTCACCAGGGACAGATCTCTACGAGCAGTACTTC. Amino acids: CASSPGTDLYEQYF. J is TRBJ2-7 and V is TRBV18; TRBD1 agrees at 7 bases. The trim removed 2 bases at V and 3 bases at J, leaving 4 bases unmatched. This CDR3 comprises 14 residues. Germline lookup yields CDR1 KGHSH and CDR2 LQKENI.

The rearrangement joins TRBV15 to TRBJ1-1; a weak D match, TRBD1 (5 bases). V was shortened by 0 bases and J by 0 bases, with 14 bases between the two germline ends. The CDR3 has 17 residues. Germline assignment: CDR1 LNHNV and CDR2 YYDKDF (reference sequence). Here the CDR3 DNA reads TGTGCCACCAGCAGAGATAGGAGACAGTCCATGAACACTGAAGCTTTCTTT. Protein product: CATSRDRRQSMNTEAFF. Full variable domain (rest looked up from reference TRBV15 and TRBJ1-1): DAMVIQNPRYQVTQFGKPVTLSCSQTLNHNVMYWYQQKSSQAPKLLFHYYDKDFNNEADTPDNFQSRRPNTSFCFLDIRSPGLGDTAMYLCATSRDRRQSMNTEAFFGQGTRLTVV.

Here the CDR3 DNA reads TGCGCCAGCAGCTTCGTGGGCCAGGGGTATGGCTACACCTTC. It translates to CASSFVGQGYGYTF. The chain uses TRBV5-1 and TRBJ1-2, with D perhaps matching TRBD1 (6 bases). Trimming removed 2 bases at V and 5 bases at J, with 13 bases between. The CDR3 loop spans 14 amino acids. CDR1 and CDR2 (germline): SGHRS, YFSETQ.